A selection of T cell receptor beta chains follows, all from one sample in a study of blood T cell repertoires in COVID-19. Sequencing was performed with immunoSEQ multiplex PCR; in TCRdb, only in-frame clones are kept and a portion is missing. The sample has tens of thousands of clones, just over 85% seen once; the top ten hold 25% to 30%. The sample was peripheral blood. The source is a man over 45 with active or convalescent COVID-19. CDR3s include the opening cysteine and the closing phenylalanine or tryptophan. A D gene is named only where the DNA matches it firmly. Some rows have no size entry. The others give once, few or many, or a class for an expanded clone.

cdr3_aa | cdr3_nt | clone_size | j_call | d_call | v_call
CASSLGLAGTTGELFF | TGCGCCAGCAGCTTGGGACTAGCGGGTACTACCGGGGAGCTGTTTTTT | - | TRBJ2-2 | TRBD2 | TRBV5-1
CAISLSGGDYEQYF | TGTGCCATCAGTCTGTCGGGCGGGGACTACGAGCAGTACTTC | few | TRBJ2-7 | - | TRBV10-3
CATSRDPVTSTYEQYF | TGTGCCACCAGCAGAGATCCAGTGACTTCCACCTACGAGCAGTACTTC | - | TRBJ2-7 | - | TRBV15
CASSPRDGYTF | TGTGCCAGCAGTCCACGGGATGGCTACACCTTC | - | TRBJ1-2 | - | TRBV6-5
CASSLTVASGRSEQFF | TGTGCCAGCAGTCTTACTGTGGCTAGCGGGAGGAGTGAGCAGTTCTTC | few | TRBJ2-1 | TRBD2 | TRBV27
CASSRTSGSSYEQYF | TGTGCCAGCAGTAGGACTAGCGGGAGTTCCTACGAGCAGTACTTC | - | TRBJ2-7 | TRBD2 | TRBV28
CASSLTGGETQYF | TGTGCCAGCAGCTTAACCGGGGGGGAGACCCAGTACTTC | few | TRBJ2-5 | TRBD2 | TRBV7-2
CASSRGQGAETQYF | TGCGCCAGCAGCCGAGGACAGGGGGCAGAGACCCAGTACTTC | - | TRBJ2-5 | TRBD1 | TRBV4-3
CASSLVGTSANEQFF | TGCGCCAGCAGCTTGGTAGGGACTAGCGCCAATGAGCAGTTCTTC | - | TRBJ2-1 | TRBD2 | TRBV5-1
CASGSGGGKAPHSTDTQYF | TGTGCTAGTGGTTCAGGTGGGGGGAAAGCCCCCCACAGCACAGATACGCAGTATTTT | - | TRBJ2-3 | - | TRBV12-5
CASSFRGGDGNTEAFF | TGTGCCAGCAGTTTCCGGGGGGGAGATGGGAACACTGAAGCTTTCTTT | once | TRBJ1-1 | - | TRBV27
CAWARLRTEYGYTF | TGTGCCTGGGCCCGCTTGCGGACAGAGTATGGCTACACCTTC | - | TRBJ1-2 | - | TRBV30
CASSFQAPNQPQHF | TGTGCCAGCAGCTTCCAGGCCCCGAATCAGCCCCAGCATTTT | - | TRBJ1-5 | - | TRBV7-9
CASSTRQSYTEAFF | TGTGCCAGCAGTACTCGACAATCGTACACTGAAGCTTTCTTT | - | TRBJ1-1 | - | TRBV28
CASSQRQGGVYEQYF | TGCGCCAGCAGCCAAAGACAGGGAGGCGTCTACGAGCAGTACTTC | - | TRBJ2-7 | - | TRBV4-3
CASSLAGRLADLLREQYF | TGCGCCAGCAGCTTGGCCGGCCGACTAGCGGATCTACTGAGGGAGCAGTACTTC | once | TRBJ2-7 | TRBD2 | TRBV5-1
CASSWTGDYGYTF | TGCGCCAGCAGCTGGACAGGTGACTATGGCTACACCTTC | once | TRBJ1-2 | TRBD1 | TRBV5-1
CAISVGQTNNEQFF | TGTGCCATCAGTGTGGGACAGACTAACAATGAGCAGTTCTTC | - | TRBJ2-1 | TRBD1 | TRBV10-3
CATSRDYGGQPQHF | TGTGCCACCAGCAGAGATTACGGGGGTCAGCCCCAGCATTTT | - | TRBJ1-5 | - | TRBV15
CASSPRAPRDTEAFF | TGTGCCAGCTCACCCCGGGCCCCGAGGGACACTGAAGCTTTCTTT | - | TRBJ1-1 | - | TRBV18
CASSLAPDRYEQYF | TGTGCCAGCAGCTTGGCTCCCGACAGGTACGAGCAGTACTTC | once | TRBJ2-7 | - | TRBV5-5
CASSPIPTLAGAATEQFF | TGTGCCAGCAGCCCTATCCCAACACTAGCGGGGGCCGCCACTGAGCAGTTCTTC | - | TRBJ2-1 | TRBD2 | TRBV14
CASSSHRGQTDTQYF | TGTGCCAGCAGCTCCCACAGGGGGCAGACAGATACGCAGTATTTT | - | TRBJ2-3 | TRBD1 | TRBV7-2
CASSLEGGGPRGEQYF | TGTGCCAGCAGCTTAGAGGGGGGGGGCCCCAGGGGCGAGCAGTACTTC | - | TRBJ2-7 | - | TRBV7-2
CASSTRDPYGYTF | TGTGCCAGTAGCACGAGGGATCCATATGGCTACACCTTC | - | TRBJ1-2 | - | TRBV19
CASHNEAGETDTQYF | TGTGCCAGCCATAATGAGGCAGGGGAAACAGATACGCAGTATTTT | - | TRBJ2-3 | - | TRBV3-1/TRBV3-2
CASGLGKKQGTGEAFF | TGTGCTAGTGGTTTGGGGAAAAAACAGGGGACAGGTGAAGCTTTCTTT | - | TRBJ1-1 | TRBD1 | TRBV12-5
CSASFRQGVEAFF | TGCAGCGCTTCGTTTAGACAGGGTGTGGAAGCTTTCTTT | - | TRBJ1-1 | TRBD1 | TRBV29-1
CASSAQAGTFDTQYF | TGTGCCAGCAGCGCTCAGGCGGGAACCTTTGATACGCAGTATTTT | - | TRBJ2-3 | - | TRBV7-2
CASSYSRQNTEAFF | TGTGCCAGCAGTTACTCCAGACAGAACACTGAAGCTTTCTTT | - | TRBJ1-1 | - | TRBV6-2/TRBV6-3
CASSPGGPGAGELFF | TGTGCCAGCAGCCCGGGAGGCCCTGGGGCCGGGGAGCTGTTTTTT | - | TRBJ2-2 | TRBD2 | TRBV6-5
CASSTGLAGGRLMRETQYF | TGTGCCAGCAGCACGGGACTAGCGGGAGGGCGTTTAATGAGGGAGACCCAGTACTTC | - | TRBJ2-5 | TRBD2 | TRBV5-4
CASTAGGGQETQYF | TGTGCCAGCACCGCTGGGGGAGGTCAAGAGACCCAGTACTTC | - | TRBJ2-5 | - | TRBV7-9
CASSGRTGGVNYGYTF | TGTGCCAGCAGTGGCCGAACAGGGGGGGTTAACTATGGCTACACCTTC | - | TRBJ1-2 | TRBD1 | TRBV6-1
CATSWDSNTGELFF | TGTGCCACCAGCTGGGACAGCAACACCGGGGAGCTGTTTTTT | - | TRBJ2-2 | TRBD1 | TRBV15
CAWSRGSYEQYF | TGTGCCTGGAGTCGGGGCTCCTACGAGCAGTACTTC | - | TRBJ2-7 | - | TRBV30
CANSFQLGGINEQFF | TGTGCCAACAGCTTTCAACTAGGCGGGATCAATGAGCAGTTCTTC | - | TRBJ2-1 | - | TRBV7-2
CASSLLQGTNEKLFF | TGCGCCAGCAGCTTGCTACAGGGGACTAATGAAAAACTGTTTTTT | - | TRBJ1-4 | TRBD1 | TRBV5-1
CASSLRGLFNQPQHF | TGTGCCAGTAGTCTAAGAGGACTATTCAATCAGCCCCAGCATTTT | - | TRBJ1-5 | - | TRBV19
CASSLSGSGVQETQYF | TGTGCCAGCAGCCTATCGGGTAGCGGGGTTCAAGAGACCCAGTACTTC | - | TRBJ2-5 | TRBD2 | TRBV6-6
CAWSLNLYYGYTF | TGTGCCTGGAGTCTCAACCTATATTATGGCTACACCTTC | - | TRBJ1-2 | - | TRBV30
CASSRTGGYTGELFF | TGTGCCAGTAGTAGGACAGGGGGCTATACCGGGGAGCTGTTTTTT | - | TRBJ2-2 | TRBD1 | TRBV19
CASSIRHNSNQPQHF | TGTGCCAGTAGTATCAGACATAATAGCAATCAGCCCCAGCATTTT | few | TRBJ1-5 | - | TRBV19
CASSGVQASTDTQYF | TGTGCCAGCAGTGGTGTTCAGGCTAGCACAGATACGCAGTATTTT | - | TRBJ2-3 | - | TRBV2
CASSQRTGATGNTIYF | TGTGCCAGCAGCCAACGGACAGGGGCGACTGGAAACACCATATATTTT | - | TRBJ1-3 | TRBD1 | TRBV6-2/TRBV6-3
CASSIAGSTDTQYF | TGTGCCAGTAGTATCGCGGGGAGCACAGATACGCAGTATTTT | - | TRBJ2-3 | - | TRBV19
CASSTLGGPQHF | TGTGCCAGCAGTACCCTCGGTGGGCCCCAGCATTTT | - | TRBJ1-5 | - | TRBV6-5